The 5 T cell receptor beta chains below all came from one sample that was sequenced in a study of cytomegalovirus exposure and HLA in healthy donors. Here immunoSEQ multiplex PCR was the method, and the copy in TCRdb shows in-frame clones only, minus some. Of over 110,000 clones listed, about 88% are singletons. Sequencing used PBMCs. These receptors all stem from a man younger than 35 in good health and CMV-seropositive.

The chain combines TRBV7-3 with TRBJ1-3, with a possible D match to TRBD1 (5 bases). The CDR3 is made up of 15 amino acids. Trimming cost V 1 base and J 7 bases, with 14 bases left between them. Germline V gene lookup returns CDR1 SGHTA and CDR2 FQGTGA. This CDR3 reads CASSLRAGLGNTIYF. The DNA of the CDR3 is TGTGCCAGCAGCTTAAGGGCGGGACTGGGGAACACCATATATTTT.

This clone was detected only once. The chain has TRBV27 and TRBJ2-7; 9 nucleotides agree with TRBD1. Per germline, CDR1 MNHEY and CDR2 SMNVEV (reference sequence). The CDR3 has 14 amino acids. With V trimmed by 5 bases and J by 6 bases, 8 bases remained unmatched. CDR3 in DNA: TGTGCCAGCAGTCAACGGGACAGGGTCGGCGAGCAGTACTTC. Translated: CASSQRDRVGEQYF.

This chain uses TRBV2 with TRBJ2-7; D call uncertain. The germline gives CDR1 SNHLY, CDR2 FYNNEI. V lost 0 bases and J lost 3, with 6 bases in between. The CDR3 length is 13 residues. CDR3 protein: CASSEAPGYEQYF. The CDR3 bases are TGTGCCAGCAGTGAAGCCCCGGGCTACGAGCAGTACTTC.

The V and J genes are TRBV5-1 and TRBJ1-2, with 10 bases identical to TRBD1. The J segment lost 7 bases and the V segment lost 4 bases, leaving 13 bases of the junction unmatched. Germline V lookup: CDR1 SGHRS, CDR2 YFSETQ. CDR3 size: 16 residues. CDR3 coding DNA: TGCGCCAGCAGCCCCGGGCCGGGACAGGGGTACTCTGGCTACACCTTC. Residues: CASSPGPGQGYSGYTF. The full variable domain, its missing parts supplied by reference TRBV5-1 and TRBJ1-2, is KAGVTQTPRYLIKTRGQQVTLSCSPISGHRSVSWYQQTPGQGLQFLFEYFSETQRNKGNFPGRFSGRQFSNSRSEMNVSTLELGDSALYLCASSPGPGQGYSGYTFGSGTRLTVV.

The CDR3 DNA follows: TGTGCCAGTTCCGGGACAGGGAGGTACAATGAGCAGTTCTTC. This encodes CASSGTGRYNEQFF. The chain is built from TRBV2 and TRBJ2-1; TRBD1 aligns across 9 bases. Germline CDR1 and CDR2: SNHLY and FYNNEI. The CDR3 contains 14 residues. Trimming removed 9 bases from V and 4 bases from J; junction bases left unmatched: 7.